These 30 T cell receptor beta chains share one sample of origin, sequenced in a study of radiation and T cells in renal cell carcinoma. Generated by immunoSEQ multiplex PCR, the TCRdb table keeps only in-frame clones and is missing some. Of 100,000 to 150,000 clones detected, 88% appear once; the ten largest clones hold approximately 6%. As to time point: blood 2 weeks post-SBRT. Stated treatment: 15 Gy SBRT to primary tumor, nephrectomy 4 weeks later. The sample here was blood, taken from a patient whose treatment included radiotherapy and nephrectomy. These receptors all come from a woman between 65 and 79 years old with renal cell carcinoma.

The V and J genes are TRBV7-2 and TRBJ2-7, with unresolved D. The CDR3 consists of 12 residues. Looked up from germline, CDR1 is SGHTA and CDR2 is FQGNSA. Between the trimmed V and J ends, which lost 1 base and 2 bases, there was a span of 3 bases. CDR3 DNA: TGTGCCAGCAGCTTAGTACCCTACGAGCAGTACTTC. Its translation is CASSLVPYEQYF.

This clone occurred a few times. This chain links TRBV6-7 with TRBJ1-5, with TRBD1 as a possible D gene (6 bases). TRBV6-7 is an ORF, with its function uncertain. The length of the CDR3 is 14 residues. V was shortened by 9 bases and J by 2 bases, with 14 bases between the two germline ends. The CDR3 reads CASRPTGRNQPQHF. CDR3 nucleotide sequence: TGTGCCAGTCGCCCCACAGGGCGCAATCAGCCCCAGCATTTT.

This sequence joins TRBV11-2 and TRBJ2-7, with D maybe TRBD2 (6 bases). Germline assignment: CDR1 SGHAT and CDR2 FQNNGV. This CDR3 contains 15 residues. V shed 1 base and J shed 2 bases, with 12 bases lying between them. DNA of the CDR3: TGTGCCAGCAGCTTAGGTGCAGCGGGTACCTACGAGCAGTACTTC. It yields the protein CASSLGAAGTYEQYF.

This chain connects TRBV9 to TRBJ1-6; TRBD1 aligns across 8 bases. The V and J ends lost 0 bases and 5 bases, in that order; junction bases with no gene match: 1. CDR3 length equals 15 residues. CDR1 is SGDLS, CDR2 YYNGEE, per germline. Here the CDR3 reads CASSVADRDNSPLHF. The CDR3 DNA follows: TGTGCCAGCAGCGTAGCGGACAGGGATAATTCACCCCTCCACTTT.

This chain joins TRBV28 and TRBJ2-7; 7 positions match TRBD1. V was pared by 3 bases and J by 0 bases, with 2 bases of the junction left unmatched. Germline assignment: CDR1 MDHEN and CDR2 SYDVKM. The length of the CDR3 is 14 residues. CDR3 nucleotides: TGTGCCAGCAGTTTCAGGGGGACCTCCTACGAGCAGTACTTC. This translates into CASSFRGTSYEQYF.

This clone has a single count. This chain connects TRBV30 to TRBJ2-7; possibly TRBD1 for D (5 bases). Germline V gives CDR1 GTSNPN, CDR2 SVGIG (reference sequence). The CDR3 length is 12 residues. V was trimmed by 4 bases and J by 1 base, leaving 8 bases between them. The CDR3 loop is CAWTGPSYEQYF. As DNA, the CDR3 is TGTGCCTGGACAGGGCCTTCCTACGAGCAGTACTTC.

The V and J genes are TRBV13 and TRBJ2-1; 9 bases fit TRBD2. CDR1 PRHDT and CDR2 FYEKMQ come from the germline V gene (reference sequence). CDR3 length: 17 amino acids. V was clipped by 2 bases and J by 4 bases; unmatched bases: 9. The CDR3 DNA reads TGTGCCAGCAGCTTATCCGCTAGCGGGGCAAAATACAATGAGCAGTTCTTC. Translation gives CASSLSASGAKYNEQFF. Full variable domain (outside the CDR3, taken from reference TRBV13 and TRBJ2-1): AAGVIQSPRHLIKEKRETATLKCYPIPRHDTVYWYQQGPGQDPQFLISFYEKMQSDKGSIPDRFSAQQFSDYHSELNMSSLELGDSALYFCASSLSASGAKYNEQFFGPGTRLTVL.

CDR3 nucleotide sequence: TGTGCCAGCAGTGTACGGGCTTACGAGCAGTACTTC. It encodes CASSVRAYEQYF. V is TRBV2 and J is TRBJ2-7; D call uncertain. Germline CDR1 and CDR2: SNHLY and FYNNEI. Between the trimmed V and J ends, which lost 4 bases and 4 bases, there was a span of 8 bases. This CDR3 contains 12 residues.

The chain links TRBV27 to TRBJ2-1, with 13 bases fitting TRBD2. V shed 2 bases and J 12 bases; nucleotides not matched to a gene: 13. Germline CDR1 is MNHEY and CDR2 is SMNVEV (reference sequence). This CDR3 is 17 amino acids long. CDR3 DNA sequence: TGTGCCAGCAGTTTAACGGGGTCGACTAGCGGGGGGCCCGGGCAGTTCTTC. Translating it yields CASSLTGSTSGGPGQFF.

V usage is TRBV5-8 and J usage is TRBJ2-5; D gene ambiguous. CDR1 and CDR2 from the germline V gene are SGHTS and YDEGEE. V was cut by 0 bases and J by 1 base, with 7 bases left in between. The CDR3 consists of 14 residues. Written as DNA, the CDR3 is TGTGCCAGCAGCTTGGTAGGGTTCCAAGAGACCCAGTACTTC. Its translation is CASSLVGFQETQYF.

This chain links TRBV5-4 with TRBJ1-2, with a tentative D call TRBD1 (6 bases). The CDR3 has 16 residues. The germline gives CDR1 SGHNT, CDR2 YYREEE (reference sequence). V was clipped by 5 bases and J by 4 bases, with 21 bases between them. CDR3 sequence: CASRYNAGGVSYGYTF. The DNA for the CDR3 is TGTGCCAGCAGATACAACGCGGGGGGCGTCAGCTATGGCTACACCTTC.

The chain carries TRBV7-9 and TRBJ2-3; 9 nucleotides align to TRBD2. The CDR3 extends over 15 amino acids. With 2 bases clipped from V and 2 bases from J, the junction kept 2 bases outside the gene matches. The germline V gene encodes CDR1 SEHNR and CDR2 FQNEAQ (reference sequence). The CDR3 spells CASSLTSGLTDTQYF. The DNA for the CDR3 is TGTGCCAGCAGCTTAACTAGCGGGCTCACAGATACGCAGTATTTT.

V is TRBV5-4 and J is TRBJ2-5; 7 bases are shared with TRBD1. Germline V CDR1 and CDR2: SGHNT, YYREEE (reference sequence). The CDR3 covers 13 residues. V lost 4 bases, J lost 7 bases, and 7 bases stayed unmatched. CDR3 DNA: TGTGCCAGCAGCGCGGACAGGCCCGGGACCCAGTACTTC. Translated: CASSADRPGTQYF. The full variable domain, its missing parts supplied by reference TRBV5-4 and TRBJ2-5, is ETGVTQSPTHLIKTRGQQVTLRCSSQSGHNTVSWYQQALGQGPQFIFQYYREEENGRGNFPPRFSGLQFPNYSSELNVNALELDDSALYLCASSADRPGTQYFGPGTRLLVL.

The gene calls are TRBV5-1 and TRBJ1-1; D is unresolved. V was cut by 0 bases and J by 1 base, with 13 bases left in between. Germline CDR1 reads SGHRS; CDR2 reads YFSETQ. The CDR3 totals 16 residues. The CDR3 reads CASSLEWGMGNTEAFF. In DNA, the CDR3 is TGCGCCAGCAGCTTGGAATGGGGAATGGGGAACACTGAAGCTTTCTTT. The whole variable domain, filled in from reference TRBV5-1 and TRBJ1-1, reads KAGVTQTPRYLIKTRGQQVTLSCSPISGHRSVSWYQQTPGQGLQFLFEYFSETQRNKGNFPGRFSGRQFSNSRSEMNVSTLELGDSALYLCASSLEWGMGNTEAFFGQGTRLTVV.

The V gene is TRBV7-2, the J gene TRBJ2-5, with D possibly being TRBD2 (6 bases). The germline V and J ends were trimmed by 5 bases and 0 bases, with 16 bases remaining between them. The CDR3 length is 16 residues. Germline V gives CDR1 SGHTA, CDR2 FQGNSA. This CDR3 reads CASSQARGQYQETQYF. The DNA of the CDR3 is TGTGCCAGCAGCCAGGCGCGGGGCCAGTACCAAGAGACCCAGTACTTC. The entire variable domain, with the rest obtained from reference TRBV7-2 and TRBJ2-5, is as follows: GAGVSQSPSNKVTEKGKDVELRCDPISGHTALYWYRQSLGQGLEFLIYFQGNSAPDKSGLPSDRFSAERTGGSVSTLTIQRTQQEDSAVYLCASSQARGQYQETQYFGPGTRLLVL.

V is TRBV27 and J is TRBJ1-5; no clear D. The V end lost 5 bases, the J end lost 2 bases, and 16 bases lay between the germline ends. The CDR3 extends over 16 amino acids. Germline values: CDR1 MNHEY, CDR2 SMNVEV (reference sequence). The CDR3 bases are TGTGCCAGCAGTACTACAATGGGCCTAGGCAATCAGCCCCAGCATTTT. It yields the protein CASSTTMGLGNQPQHF.

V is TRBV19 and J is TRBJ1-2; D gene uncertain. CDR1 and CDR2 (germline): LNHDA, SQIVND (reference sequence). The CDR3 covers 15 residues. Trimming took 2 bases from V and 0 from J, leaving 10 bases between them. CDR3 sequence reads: CASSIKPLTNYGYTF. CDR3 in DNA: TGTGCCAGTAGTATAAAGCCACTTACTAACTATGGCTACACCTTC.

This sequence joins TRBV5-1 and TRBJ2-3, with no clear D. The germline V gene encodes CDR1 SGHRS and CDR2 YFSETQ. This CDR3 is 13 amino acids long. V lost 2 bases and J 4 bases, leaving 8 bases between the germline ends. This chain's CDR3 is CASSLDVPDTQYF. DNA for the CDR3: TGCGCCAGCAGCTTAGACGTCCCAGATACGCAGTATTTT. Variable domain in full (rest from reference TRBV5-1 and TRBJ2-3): KAGVTQTPRYLIKTRGQQVTLSCSPISGHRSVSWYQQTPGQGLQFLFEYFSETQRNKGNFPGRFSGRQFSNSRSEMNVSTLELGDSALYLCASSLDVPDTQYFGPGTRLTVL.

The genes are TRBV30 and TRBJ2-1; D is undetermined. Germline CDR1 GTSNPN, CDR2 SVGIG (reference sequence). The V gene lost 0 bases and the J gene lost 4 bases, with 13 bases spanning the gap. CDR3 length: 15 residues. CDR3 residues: CAWSVSSARYNEQFF. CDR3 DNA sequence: TGTGCCTGGAGTGTATCATCGGCCCGTTACAATGAGCAGTTCTTC.

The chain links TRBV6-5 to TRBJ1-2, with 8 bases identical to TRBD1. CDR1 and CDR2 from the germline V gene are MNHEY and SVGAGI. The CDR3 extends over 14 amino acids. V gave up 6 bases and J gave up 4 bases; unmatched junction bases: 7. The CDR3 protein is CASRLGQGAYGYTF. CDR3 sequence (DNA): TGTGCCAGCAGACTAGGACAGGGCGCCTATGGCTACACCTTC.

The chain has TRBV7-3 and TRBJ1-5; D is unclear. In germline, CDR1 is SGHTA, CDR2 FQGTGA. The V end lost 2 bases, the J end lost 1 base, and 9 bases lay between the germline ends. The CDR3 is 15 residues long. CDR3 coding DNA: TGTGCCAGCAGCTTACTGGAGGTAAGCAATCAGCCCCAGCATTTT. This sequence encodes CASSLLEVSNQPQHF. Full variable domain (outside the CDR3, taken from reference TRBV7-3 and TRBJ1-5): GAGVSQTPSNKVTEKGKYVELRCDPISGHTALYWYRQSLGQGPEFLIYFQGTGAADDSGLPNDRFFAVRPEGSVSTLKIQRTERGDSAVYLCASSLLEVSNQPQHFGDGTRLSIL.

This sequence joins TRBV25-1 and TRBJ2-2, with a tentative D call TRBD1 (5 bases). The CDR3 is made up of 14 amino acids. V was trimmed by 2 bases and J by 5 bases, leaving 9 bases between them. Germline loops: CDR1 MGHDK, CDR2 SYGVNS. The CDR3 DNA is TGTGCCAGCAGTGAACAGGGTTGGACCGGGGAGCTGTTTTTT. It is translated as CASSEQGWTGELFF.

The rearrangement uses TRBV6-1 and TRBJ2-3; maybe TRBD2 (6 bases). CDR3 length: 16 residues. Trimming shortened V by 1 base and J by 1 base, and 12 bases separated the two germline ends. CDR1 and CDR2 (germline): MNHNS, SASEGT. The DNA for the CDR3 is TGTGCCAGCAGTGAAGTAGGAATAGCGGGCACAGATACGCAGTATTTT. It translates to CASSEVGIAGTDTQYF.

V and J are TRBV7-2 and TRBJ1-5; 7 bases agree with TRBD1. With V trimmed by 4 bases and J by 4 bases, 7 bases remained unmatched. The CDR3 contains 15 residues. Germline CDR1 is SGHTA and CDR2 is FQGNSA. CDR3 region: CASSSGTEGNQPQHF. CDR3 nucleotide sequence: TGTGCCAGCAGCTCCGGGACAGAAGGTAATCAGCCCCAGCATTTT.

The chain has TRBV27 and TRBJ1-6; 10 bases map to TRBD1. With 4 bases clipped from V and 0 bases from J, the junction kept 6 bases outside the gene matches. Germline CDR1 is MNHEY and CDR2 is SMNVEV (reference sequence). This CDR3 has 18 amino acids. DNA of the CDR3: TGTGCCAGCAGTTCAGGGACAGGGGTGATCTCCTATAATTCACCCCTCCACTTT. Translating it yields CASSSGTGVISYNSPLHF.

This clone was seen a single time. The CDR3 loop reads CASSLGLSSYNSPLHF. Here the CDR3 DNA reads TGTGCCAGCAGCTTGGGGTTGAGCTCCTATAATTCACCCCTCCACTTT. This chain uses TRBV7-2 with TRBJ1-6; D remains unclear. The CDR3 loop spans 16 amino acids. Germline V gene data show CDR1 as SGHTA and CDR2 as FQGNSA. With 3 bases removed from V and 0 bases from J, the gap between germline ends came to 9 bases.

The CDR3 bases are TGTGCCAGCAGCCGTGGTTCTGAGACCCAGTACTTC. Protein sequence: CASSRGSETQYF. This sequence joins TRBV7-2 and TRBJ2-5; D gene uncertain. This CDR3 is built from 12 residues. With 5 bases removed from V and 5 bases from J, the gap between germline ends came to 9 bases. Germline V gene data show CDR1 as SGHTA and CDR2 as FQGNSA.

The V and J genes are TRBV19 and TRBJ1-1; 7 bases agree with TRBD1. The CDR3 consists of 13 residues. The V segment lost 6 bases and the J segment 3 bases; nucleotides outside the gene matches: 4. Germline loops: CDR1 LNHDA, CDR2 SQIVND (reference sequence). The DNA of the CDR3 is TGTGCCAGTAGCACCCAGGGGGACACTGAAGCTTTCTTT. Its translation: CASSTQGDTEAFF.

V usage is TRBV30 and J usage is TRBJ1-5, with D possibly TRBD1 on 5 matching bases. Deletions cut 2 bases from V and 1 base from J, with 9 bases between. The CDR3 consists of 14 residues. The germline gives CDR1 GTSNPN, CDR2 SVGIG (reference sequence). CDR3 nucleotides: TGTGCCTGGAGTACCCAGGGAAGCAATCAGCCCCAGCATTTT. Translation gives CAWSTQGSNQPQHF.

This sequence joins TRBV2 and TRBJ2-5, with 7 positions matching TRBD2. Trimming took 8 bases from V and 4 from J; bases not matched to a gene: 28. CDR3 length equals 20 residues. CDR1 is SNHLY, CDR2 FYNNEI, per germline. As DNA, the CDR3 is TGTGCCAGCGGTTCCCTCCCCCTCCGTGTACCGGGACTAAAGGGAGAGACCCAGTACTTC. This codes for CASGSLPLRVPGLKGETQYF.